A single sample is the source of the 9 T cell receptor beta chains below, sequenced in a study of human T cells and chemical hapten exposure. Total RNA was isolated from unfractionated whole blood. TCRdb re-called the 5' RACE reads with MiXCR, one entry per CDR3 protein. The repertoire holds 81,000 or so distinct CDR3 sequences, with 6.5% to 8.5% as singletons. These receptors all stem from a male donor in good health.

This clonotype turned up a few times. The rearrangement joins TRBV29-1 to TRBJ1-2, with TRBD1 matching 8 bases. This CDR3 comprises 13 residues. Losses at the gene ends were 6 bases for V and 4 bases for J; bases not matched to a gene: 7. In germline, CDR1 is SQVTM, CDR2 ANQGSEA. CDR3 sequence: CSVADRGSYGYTF. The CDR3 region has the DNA TGCAGCGTCGCAGACAGGGGTAGCTATGGCTACACCTTC.

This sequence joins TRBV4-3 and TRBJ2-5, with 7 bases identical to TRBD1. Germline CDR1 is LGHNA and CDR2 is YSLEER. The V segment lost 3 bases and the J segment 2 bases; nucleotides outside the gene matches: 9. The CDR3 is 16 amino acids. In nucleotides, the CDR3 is TGCGCCAGCAGCCAGGGGAACAGGGGAGAGCAAGAGACCCAGTACTTC. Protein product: CASSQGNRGEQETQYF.

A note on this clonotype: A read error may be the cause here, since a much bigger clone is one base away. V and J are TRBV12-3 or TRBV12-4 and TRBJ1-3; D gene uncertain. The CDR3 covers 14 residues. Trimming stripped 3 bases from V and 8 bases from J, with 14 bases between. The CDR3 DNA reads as TGTGCCAGCAGTTTCCATGGCCCTCGGGACACCATATATTTT. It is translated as CASSFHGPRDTIYF.

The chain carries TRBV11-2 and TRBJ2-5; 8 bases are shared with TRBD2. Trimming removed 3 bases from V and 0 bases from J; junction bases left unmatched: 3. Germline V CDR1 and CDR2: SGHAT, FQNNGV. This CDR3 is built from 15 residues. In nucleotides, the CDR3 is TGTGCCAGCAGCTTGCTGACTAGCGACCAAGAGACCCAGTACTTC. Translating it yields CASSLLTSDQETQYF. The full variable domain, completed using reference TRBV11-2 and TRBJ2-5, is EAGVAQSPRYKIIEKRQSVAFWCNPISGHATLYWYQQILGQGPKLLIQFQNNGVVDDSQLPKDRFSAERLKGVDSTLKIQPAKLEDSAVYLCASSLLTSDQETQYFGPGTRLLVL.

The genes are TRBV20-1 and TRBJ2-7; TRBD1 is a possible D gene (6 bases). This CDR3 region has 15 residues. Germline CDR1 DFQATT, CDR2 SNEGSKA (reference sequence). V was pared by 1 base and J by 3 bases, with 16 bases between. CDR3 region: CSARVMDRDYYEQYF. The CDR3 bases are TGCAGTGCTAGAGTCATGGACAGAGATTACTACGAGCAGTACTTC.

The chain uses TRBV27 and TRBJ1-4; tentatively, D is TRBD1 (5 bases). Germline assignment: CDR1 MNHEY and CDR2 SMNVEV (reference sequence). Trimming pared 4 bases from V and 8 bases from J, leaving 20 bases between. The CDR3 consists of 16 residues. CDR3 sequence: CASSSPREGRGEKLFF. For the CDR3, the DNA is TGTGCCAGCAGTTCACCACGCGAGGGGCGCGGGGAAAAACTGTTTTTT.

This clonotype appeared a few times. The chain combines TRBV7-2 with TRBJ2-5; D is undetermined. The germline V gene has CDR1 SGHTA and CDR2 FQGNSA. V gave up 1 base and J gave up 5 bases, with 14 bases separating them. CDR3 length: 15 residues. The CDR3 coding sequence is TGTGCCAGCAGCTTAGGGGCCGGAGTCGGGGAGACCCAGTACTTC. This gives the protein CASSLGAGVGETQYF. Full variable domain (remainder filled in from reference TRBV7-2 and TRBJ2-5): GAGVSQSPSNKVTEKGKDVELRCDPISGHTALYWYRQSLGQGLEFLIYFQGNSAPDKSGLPSDRFSAERTGGSVSTLTIQRTQQEDSAVYLCASSLGAGVGETQYFGPGTRLLVL.

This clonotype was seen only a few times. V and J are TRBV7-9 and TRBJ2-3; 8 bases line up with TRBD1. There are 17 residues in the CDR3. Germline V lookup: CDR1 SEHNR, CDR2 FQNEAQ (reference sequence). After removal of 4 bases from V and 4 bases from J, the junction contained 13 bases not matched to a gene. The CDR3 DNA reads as TGTGCCAGCAGCTCCCAGGACAGGGCGATTGGCGCAGATACGCAGTATTTT. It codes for CASSSQDRAIGADTQYF.

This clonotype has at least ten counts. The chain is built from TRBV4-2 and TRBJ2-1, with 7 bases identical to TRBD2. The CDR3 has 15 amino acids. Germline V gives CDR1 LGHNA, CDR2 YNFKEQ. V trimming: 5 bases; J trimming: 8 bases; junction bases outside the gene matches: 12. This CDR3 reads CASSLSLREFDEQFF. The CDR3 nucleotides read TGTGCCAGCAGCTTGAGCCTGCGGGAGTTTGATGAGCAGTTCTTC.